Listed below are T cell receptor beta chains from one sample, sequenced in a study of T cell responses to AZD1222 COVID-19 vaccine. This table comes from immunoSEQ multiplex PCR, and its TCRdb copy is limited to in-frame clones, with some not included. This table holds some 84,000 clones, over 75% found once. Here the sequenced sample was peripheral blood, taken 28 days after the second AZD1222 dose. All receptors derive from an adult who received the AZD1222 COVID-19 vaccine. CDR3s include the opening cysteine and the closing phenylalanine or tryptophan. A D gene is named only where the DNA matches it firmly. Size is omitted from some rows. Given values are once, few, many or a class for expanded clones.

size: NA; D: NA; J: TRBJ2-1; V: TRBV9; DNA: TGTGCCAGCAGCGGAAAATTCGCCGGGCCGGCGGCTGAGCAGTTCTTC; CDR3: CASSGKFAGPAAEQFF
size: NA; D: NA; J: TRBJ1-2; V: TRBV6-5; DNA: TGTGCCAGCAGTTACTCGAGGGTGTCTAACTATGGCTACACCTTC; CDR3: CASSYSRVSNYGYTF
size: NA; D: TRBD2; J: TRBJ2-3; V: TRBV3-1/TRBV3-2; DNA: TGTGCCAGCAGCCCGAGCGGGGGGGCCGCAGATACGCAGTATTTT; CDR3: CASSPSGGAADTQYF
size: NA; D: NA; J: TRBJ1-6; V: TRBV19; DNA: TGTGCCACCGATAGCGGGGCCTCCTATAATTCACCCCTCCACTTT; CDR3: CATDSGASYNSPLHF
size: few; D: NA; J: TRBJ2-7; V: TRBV15; DNA: TGTGCCACCAGCAGAGATTTAATAGGGATCTACGAGCAGTACTTC; CDR3: CATSRDLIGIYEQYF
size: NA; D: NA; J: TRBJ1-2; V: TRBV4-3; DNA: TGCGCCAGCAGCCAAGATCTCAGGGATACCTATGGCTACACCTTC; CDR3: CASSQDLRDTYGYTF
size: NA; D: NA; J: TRBJ1-2; V: TRBV4-3; DNA: TGCGCCAGCAGCCAAGAGTGGCCAGGGACGAGGGGCTACACCTTC; CDR3: CASSQEWPGTRGYTF
size: NA; D: NA; J: TRBJ2-7; V: TRBV20-1; DNA: TGCAGTGCTCGTATCTCCTACGAGCAGTACTTC; CDR3: CSARISYEQYF
size: NA; D: NA; J: TRBJ1-1; V: TRBV27; DNA: TGTGCCAGCAGTTTAGCCCCTTCCGGGACGTCGAACACTGAAGCTTTCTTT; CDR3: CASSLAPSGTSNTEAFF
size: NA; D: NA; J: TRBJ2-7; V: TRBV6-5; DNA: TGTGCCAGCAGTTACTCACCGGAAACCTACGAGCAGTACTTC; CDR3: CASSYSPETYEQYF
size: NA; D: TRBD2; J: TRBJ2-1; V: TRBV5-1; DNA: TGCGCCAGCAGCTTGGCCCTAGCGGATTACAATGAGCAGTTCTTC; CDR3: CASSLALADYNEQFF
size: NA; D: NA; J: TRBJ2-2; V: TRBV7-3; DNA: TGTGCCAGCAGCTTACGGGGCCCCGGGGAGCTGTTTTTT; CDR3: CASSLRGPGELFF
size: NA; D: TRBD2; J: TRBJ2-3; V: TRBV10-1; DNA: TGCGCCACCAGTAGCGGGGGGGCAATAGATACGCAGTATTTT; CDR3: CATSSGGAIDTQYF
size: NA; D: TRBD2; J: TRBJ2-4; V: TRBV7-2; DNA: TGTGCCAGCAGCTTAGTAGCGGGGTGGGGAGCCAAAAACATTCAGTACTTC; CDR3: CASSLVAGWGAKNIQYF
size: NA; D: NA; J: TRBJ2-3; V: TRBV3-1/TRBV3-2; DNA: TGTGCCAGCAGCCAAGTGAACGGAGATACGCAGTATTTT; CDR3: CASSQVNGDTQYF
size: NA; D: NA; J: TRBJ1-6; V: TRBV5-1; DNA: TGCGCCAGCAGCCGGGGGGAGGGTTTTTCACCCCTCCACTTT; CDR3: CASSRGEGFSPLHF
size: few; D: NA; J: TRBJ1-2; V: TRBV21-1; DNA: TGTGCCAGCGGAGCTAACTGTGGACGGATTAACTATGGCTACACCTTC; CDR3: CASGANCGRINYGYTF
size: NA; D: TRBD1; J: TRBJ1-2; V: TRBV5-1; DNA: TGCGCCAGCAGCTTTGTGACAGGGGGCCACTATGGCTACACCTTC; CDR3: CASSFVTGGHYGYTF
size: NA; D: NA; J: TRBJ2-1; V: TRBV7-9; DNA: TGTGCCAGCAGCTTAGTGGGCAATGAGCAGTTCTTC; CDR3: CASSLVGNEQFF
size: NA; D: TRBD2; J: TRBJ2-6; V: TRBV7-8; DNA: TGTGCCAGCAGCTTGGCTAGCGGGGGGGCTGGGGCCAACGTCCTGACTTTC; CDR3: CASSLASGGAGANVLTF
size: NA; D: NA; J: TRBJ2-2; V: TRBV7-9; DNA: TGTGCCAGCAGCTTAAGGTTCTACGGGGAGCTGTTTTTT; CDR3: CASSLRFYGELFF
size: NA; D: NA; J: TRBJ1-5; V: TRBV7-2; DNA: TGTGCCAGCAGCTTAGAAGACAATCAGCCCCAGCATTTT; CDR3: CASSLEDNQPQHF
size: NA; D: NA; J: TRBJ1-1; V: TRBV6-2/TRBV6-3; DNA: TGTGCCAGCAGCGTGGGGGGGAAGAACACTGAAGCTTTCTTT; CDR3: CASSVGGKNTEAFF
size: NA; D: TRBD1; J: TRBJ1-4; V: TRBV28; DNA: TGTGCCAGCAGGGGGACAGGGTCTAATGAAAAACTGTTTTTT; CDR3: CASRGTGSNEKLFF
size: NA; D: NA; J: TRBJ2-2; V: TRBV6-2/TRBV6-3; DNA: TGTGCCAGCAGTTACCGGCCGATGAACACCGGGGAGCTGTTTTTT; CDR3: CASSYRPMNTGELFF
size: NA; D: NA; J: TRBJ2-1; V: TRBV24-1; DNA: TGTGCCATCGCTCACGTGAGCTCCTACAATGAGCAGTTCTTC; CDR3: CAIAHVSSYNEQFF
size: NA; D: NA; J: TRBJ1-1; V: TRBV5-1; DNA: TGCGCCAGCAGGCCTGAGGCCATGAACACTGAAGCTTTCTTT; CDR3: CASRPEAMNTEAFF
size: NA; D: NA; J: TRBJ1-2; V: TRBV6-5; DNA: TGTGCCAGCACTCCTCAGGGGTACTATGGCTACACCTTC; CDR3: CASTPQGYYGYTF
size: NA; D: NA; J: TRBJ1-1; V: TRBV5-1; DNA: TGCGCCAGCAGCTTGGAACAGGGGAACACTGAAGCTTTCTTT; CDR3: CASSLEQGNTEAFF
size: once; D: NA; J: TRBJ2-2; V: TRBV6-1; DNA: TGTGCCAGCAGCCAAGACGTGGGGACCGGGGAGCTGTTTTTT; CDR3: CASSQDVGTGELFF
size: NA; D: NA; J: TRBJ2-2; V: TRBV19; DNA: TGTGCCAGTACCGTGGACCCACGACCCGGGGAGCTGTTTTTT; CDR3: CASTVDPRPGELFF
size: NA; D: NA; J: TRBJ2-3; V: TRBV28; DNA: TGTGCCAGCAGCCAGGGAGGTACGCAGTATTTT; CDR3: CASSQGGTQYF
size: NA; D: NA; J: TRBJ1-6; V: TRBV10-1; DNA: TGCGCCAGCCAGGGCAGCAATTCACCCCTCCACTTT; CDR3: CASQGSNSPLHF
size: once; D: NA; J: TRBJ1-4; V: TRBV5-6; DNA: TGTGCCAGCAGCTCCTGGGGGATAATGTCTCGCGAAAAACTGTTTTTT; CDR3: CASSSWGIMSREKLFF
size: once; D: TRBD2; J: TRBJ2-2; V: TRBV3-1/TRBV3-2; DNA: TGTGCCAGCAGGTTTAGCGGGGCACCTAACACCGGGGAGCTGTTTTTT; CDR3: CASRFSGAPNTGELFF
size: NA; D: NA; J: TRBJ1-1; V: TRBV5-1; DNA: TGCGCCAGCAGCCCCGGGACAAATGAGGGTCACACTGAAGCTTTCTTT; CDR3: CASSPGTNEGHTEAFF
size: NA; D: TRBD1; J: TRBJ1-5; V: TRBV27; DNA: TGTGCCAGCAGTCCACAGGGGACCCAGCCCCAGCATTTT; CDR3: CASSPQGTQPQHF
size: NA; D: NA; J: TRBJ2-1; V: TRBV11-2; DNA: TGTGCCAGCAGCTTAGATGACGGGACAGAGCAGTTCTTC; CDR3: CASSLDDGTEQFF
size: NA; D: NA; J: TRBJ2-1; V: TRBV6-1; DNA: TGTGCCAGCAGTGAAGGGGCAGCCTACAATGAGCAGTTCTTC; CDR3: CASSEGAAYNEQFF